This TCR beta chain was recorded in a study of metastatic and nonmetastatic thyroid tumors. Notes on the study in general: Significantly greater TCR beta diversity was reportedly found in malignant thyroid tumors than in benign nodules (in blood and tumor).

Patients underwent thyroid surgery, and none had received any treatment before it. MiXCR re-clonotyped the PCR reads for TCRdb. The sample has tens of thousands of clones, roughly 30% seen once. Germline V gene data show CDR1 as ENHRY and CDR2 as SYGVKD. Losses at the gene ends were 6 bases for V and 8 bases for J; bases not matched to a gene: 7. The CDR3 runs to 13 residues. About this clone: No antigen is known for it.

V usage is TRBV10-3 and J usage is TRBJ1-2; 9 bases map to TRBD1. The clonotype was recovered from a female donor with papillary thyroid cancer or a benign thyroid nodule (not recorded which). Some clones in this sample may be carry-over from other donors' samples. The specimen was blood. CDR3 nucleotide sequence: TGTGCCATCAGCCGACAGGGGGGCAGGGGCTACACCTTC. It encodes CAISRQGGRGYTF.